The source of this TCR beta chain is a study of OX40 agonist ivuxolimab in advanced cancers. This table comes from immunoSEQ multiplex PCR, and its TCRdb copy is limited to in-frame clones, with some not included. The sample carries around 75,000 clones, 80% to 90% recorded once. As concerns this clone: The antigen is not known.

Overall study findings and caveats: Researchers did not establish what antigens the expanded peripheral T cells target. Nonresponders included some who also had low normalized T-cell clonal expansion.

Trimming took off 0 bases at V and 1 base at J, with 8 bases between the two ends. The CDR3 consists of 15 residues. CDR1 is SGDLS, CDR2 YYNGEE, per germline. The clonotype comes from an adult with an advanced solid tumor such as melanoma, head and neck, liver or kidney cancer. The chain has TRBV9 and TRBJ2-1, with D unclear. The starting material was CD4+ or CD8+ T cells sorted from blood, obtained in a trial of the OX40 agonist ivuxolimab. The chain's CDR3 is CASSVEPGSYNEQFF. The CDR3 DNA sequence: TGTGCCAGCAGCGTAGAGCCGGGTTCCTACAATGAGCAGTTCTTC.